The 8 T cell receptor beta chains given below trace back to one sample, sequenced in a study of cytomegalovirus exposure and HLA in healthy donors. Primers included in the PCR were 60 Vbeta and 13 Jbeta primers. Sequenced by immunoSEQ multiplex PCR; TCRdb stores in-frame clones only, minus some. The table includes roughly 150,000 clones, roughly 80% detected once. The specimen was PBMCs. The receptors originated from a male donor in good health and CMV-seropositive.

The chain has TRBV7-2 and TRBJ1-4; weak D call: TRBD1 (5 bases). V lost 4 bases and J lost 5, with 8 bases in between. The CDR3 consists of 13 residues. Germline V CDR1 and CDR2: SGHTA, FQGNSA. CDR3 coding DNA: TGTGCCAGCAGCTCAGGGATAAATGAAAAACTGTTTTTT. Protein sequence: CASSSGINEKLFF.

The chain has TRBV30 and TRBJ1-3, with 7 nucleotides matching TRBD1. Germline trimming cut 6 bases from V and 16 bases from J; bases unmatched to any gene: 12. The CDR3 sequence is 11 residues long. CDR1 is GTSNPN, CDR2 SVGIG, per germline (reference sequence). In DNA form, the CDR3 reads TGTGCCTGTACGGGACAGTCGGGATCGTATTTT. It specifies CACTGQSGSYF.

The DNA of the CDR3 is TGTGCCAGCGCCGGGACTTTGTTTGGCTACACCTTC. It yields the protein CASAGTLFGYTF. This rearrangement joins TRBV2 to TRBJ1-2; perhaps TRBD1 as D (5 bases). The CDR3 is 12 amino acids. V shed 8 bases and J shed 7 bases, with 14 bases lying between them. Germline V gene lookup returns CDR1 SNHLY and CDR2 FYNNEI.

The V gene is TRBV19, the J gene TRBJ1-5; TRBD1 aligns across 8 bases. Losses at the gene ends were 5 bases for V and 5 bases for J; bases not matched to a gene: 11. This CDR3 comprises 16 residues. Per the germline V gene, CDR1 is LNHDA and CDR2 is SQIVND (reference sequence). The CDR3 DNA sequence: TGTGCCAGTAGTTATGGGACAGGCCCCCTGGATCAGCCCCAGCATTTT. As protein: CASSYGTGPLDQPQHF.

The V call is TRBV28, the J call TRBJ1-2; 10 bases line up with TRBD1. This CDR3 has 18 amino acids. Germline CDR1 reads MDHEN; CDR2 reads SYDVKM. The trim removed 2 bases at V and 4 bases at J, leaving 13 bases unmatched. The CDR3 DNA reads as TGTGCCAGCAGTTTACTGGACGGGACAGGGGTTTTTGCCTATGGCTACACCTTC. Translating gives CASSLLDGTGVFAYGYTF.

The genes are TRBV5-1 and TRBJ1-2, with 9 bases identical to TRBD1. This CDR3 has 14 residues. The V gene end was trimmed by 2 bases and the J gene end by 8 bases; junction bases not matched to a gene: 7. Germline CDR1 SGHRS, CDR2 YFSETQ. The CDR3: CASSFVDRGRGYTF. CDR3 nucleotides: TGCGCCAGCAGCTTTGTGGACAGGGGTCGGGGCTACACCTTC. Together with reference TRBV5-1 and TRBJ1-2, the CDR3 gives the full variable domain: KAGVTQTPRYLIKTRGQQVTLSCSPISGHRSVSWYQQTPGQGLQFLFEYFSETQRNKGNFPGRFSGRQFSNSRSEMNVSTLELGDSALYLCASSFVDRGRGYTFGSGTRLTVV.

The sample holds many counts of this clone. V gene TRBV7-9 combines with J gene TRBJ2-2, with 8 nucleotides matching TRBD2. CDR1 is SEHNR and CDR2 is FQNEAQ in the germline V gene (reference sequence). This CDR3 comprises 15 residues. Unmatched junction bases numbered 7, after V lost 5 bases and J lost 5 bases. The CDR3 sequence is CASSPPGGRTGELFF. In DNA form, the CDR3 reads TGTGCCAGCAGCCCGCCGGGGGGGCGGACCGGGGAGCTGTTTTTT.

The chain links TRBV5-4 to TRBJ2-3; D is uncertain. CDR3 size: 14 residues. The V gene's germline CDR1 is SGHNT and CDR2 YYREEE (reference sequence). The V end lost 0 bases, the J end lost 2 bases, and 7 bases lay between the germline ends. CDR3 DNA: TGTGCCAGCAGCTTGGGACTTATCACAGATACGCAGTATTTT. It encodes CASSLGLITDTQYF. Combining the CDR3 with reference TRBV5-4 and TRBJ2-3 gives the whole variable domain ETGVTQSPTHLIKTRGQQVTLRCSSQSGHNTVSWYQQALGQGPQFIFQYYREEENGRGNFPPRFSGLQFPNYSSELNVNALELDDSALYLCASSLGLITDTQYFGPGTRLTVL.